This T cell receptor (beta chain) was captured in a study of CD4 T cells in relation to SARS-CoV-2 and coronaviruses. On the study more broadly: ViraFEST: approximately 10-day antigen culture of PBMCs, then TCR beta CDR3 sequencing.

The unexposed donors gave CD4+ T cells in about 2011-2018, prior to COVID-19. The cells were cultured for over eight days before CD4+ T cells were isolated. Unexposed-donor CD4+ T cells were probed with SARS-CoV-2 S/N and four cold-coronavirus spikes, cells permitting. Sequenced by immunoSEQ multiplex PCR; TCRdb stores in-frame clones only, minus some. The repertoire holds roughly 20,000 clones, with over 65% as singletons. The study, taken as a whole, reports: Crossreactivity was assessed only for spike protein, not other viral proteins. In roughly 61% of donors, memory CD4+ clonotypes crossrecognized SARS-CoV-2 and at least one common cold coronavirus spike.

Comments on this clone: The antigen is undetermined.

The sample comprised CD4+ T cells from PBMCs, cultured in vitro. This clonotype originated in a human donor in good health.

CDR3 in amino acids: CASSLGIPALGTEAFF. Here the CDR3 DNA reads TGTGCCAGCAGCTTGGGAATCCCAGCCTTGGGCACTGAAGCTTTCTTT. This rearrangement joins TRBV5-6 to TRBJ1-1; D ambiguous. Trimming left V 0 bases short and J 4 bases short, with 16 bases between. CDR3 length equals 16 residues. Per germline, CDR1 SGHDT and CDR2 YYEEEE.